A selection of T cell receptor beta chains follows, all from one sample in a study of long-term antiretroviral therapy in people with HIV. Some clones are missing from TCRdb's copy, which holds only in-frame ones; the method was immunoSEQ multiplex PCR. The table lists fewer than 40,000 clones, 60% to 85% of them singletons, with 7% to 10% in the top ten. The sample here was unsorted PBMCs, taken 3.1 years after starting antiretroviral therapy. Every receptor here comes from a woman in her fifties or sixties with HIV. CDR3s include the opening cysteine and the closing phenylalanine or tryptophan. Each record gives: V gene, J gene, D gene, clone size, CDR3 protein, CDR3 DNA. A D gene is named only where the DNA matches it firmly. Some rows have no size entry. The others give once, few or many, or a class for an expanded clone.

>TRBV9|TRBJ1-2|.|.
CASSPGRKTGSGYTF
TGTGCCAGCAGCCCCGGGAGGAAAACAGGGTCTGGCTACACCTTC
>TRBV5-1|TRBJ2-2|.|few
CASGDWGANGELFF
TGCGCCAGCGGCGATTGGGGGGCAAACGGGGAGCTGTTTTTT
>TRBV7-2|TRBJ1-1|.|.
CASSLSQGNTEAFF
TGTGCCAGCAGCTTAAGCCAGGGCAACACTGAAGCTTTCTTT
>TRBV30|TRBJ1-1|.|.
CALETSGSGEAFF
TGTGCCTTGGAGACCTCGGGCAGTGGTGAAGCTTTCTTT
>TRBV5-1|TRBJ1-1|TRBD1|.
CASSPRDRAATEAFF
TGCGCCAGCAGCCCAAGGGACAGGGCGGCCACTGAAGCTTTCTTT
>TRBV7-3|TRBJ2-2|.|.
CASSLKSGELFF
TGTGCCAGCAGCTTAAAATCCGGGGAGCTGTTTTTT
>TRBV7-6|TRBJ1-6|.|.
CASSPLDGNSPLHF
TGTGCCAGCAGCCCGTTGGACGGGAATTCACCCCTCCACTTT
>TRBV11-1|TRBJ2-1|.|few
CASTYRTGNEQFF
TGTGCCAGCACCTATCGTACAGGGAATGAGCAGTTCTTC
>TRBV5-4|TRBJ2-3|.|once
CASSLGTGLNTQYF
TGTGCCAGCAGCCTGGGAACAGGGTTGAATACGCAGTATTTT
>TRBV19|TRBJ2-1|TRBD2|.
CASKGLAKGSYNEQFF
TGTGCCAGTAAGGGACTAGCGAAAGGCTCCTACAATGAGCAGTTCTTC
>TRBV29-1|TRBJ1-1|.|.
CSVYRVRGSEAFF
TGCAGCGTCTACAGGGTTAGGGGGTCTGAAGCTTTCTTT
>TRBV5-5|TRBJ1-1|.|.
CASSLNTEAFF
TGTGCCAGCAGTCTCAACACTGAAGCTTTCTTT
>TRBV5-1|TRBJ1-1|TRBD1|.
CASSLERAQGAPMNTEAFF
TGCGCCAGCAGCTTGGAACGGGCGCAGGGGGCCCCTATGAACACTGAAGCTTTCTTT
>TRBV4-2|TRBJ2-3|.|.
CASSQISDTDTQYF
TGTGCCAGCAGCCAGATCAGCGACACAGATACGCAGTATTTT
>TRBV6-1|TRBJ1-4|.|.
CATRGGGLNEKLFF
TGTGCCACGAGAGGGGGGGGGCTAAATGAAAAACTGTTTTTT
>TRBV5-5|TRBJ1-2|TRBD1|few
CASSWGTGYGYTF
TGTGCCAGCAGCTGGGGGACAGGCTATGGCTACACCTTC
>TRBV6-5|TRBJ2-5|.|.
CASAHPINQETQYF
TGTGCCAGCGCCCACCCCATAAACCAAGAGACCCAGTACTTC
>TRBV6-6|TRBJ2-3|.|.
CASSYPLQPSTDTQYF
TGTGCCAGCAGTTACCCCCTGCAGCCTAGCACAGATACGCAGTATTTT
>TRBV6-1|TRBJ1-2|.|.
CASLGLTTNYGYTF
TGTGCCAGCTTGGGATTGACAACTAACTATGGCTACACCTTC
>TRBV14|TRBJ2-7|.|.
CASSQDRTYEQYF
TGTGCCAGCAGCCAAGATCGAACCTACGAGCAGTACTTC
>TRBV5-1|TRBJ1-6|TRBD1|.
CASRSGTGGPTLHF
TGCGCCAGCAGGTCCGGGACAGGGGGACCCACCCTCCACTTT
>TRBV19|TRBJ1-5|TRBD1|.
CASSISQGATNQPQHF
TGTGCCAGTAGTATAAGCCAGGGGGCAACCAATCAGCCCCAGCATTTT
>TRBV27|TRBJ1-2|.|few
CASSFRRVSYGYTF
TGTGCCAGCAGTTTCCGCCGGGTGAGCTATGGCTACACCTTC
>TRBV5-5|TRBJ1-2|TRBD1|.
CASSFLDRAGYTF
TGTGCCAGCAGCTTCCTGGACAGGGCTGGCTACACCTTC
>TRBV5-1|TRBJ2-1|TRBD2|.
CASSLSGGFSSSYNEQFF
TGCGCCAGCAGCCTTAGCGGGGGGTTCTCGAGCTCCTACAATGAGCAGTTCTTC
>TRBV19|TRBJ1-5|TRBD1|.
CASRSGTGLNQPQHF
TGTGCCAGTAGGTCCGGGACAGGTTTAAATCAGCCCCAGCATTTT
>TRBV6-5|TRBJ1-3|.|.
CASRGLSGNTIYF
TGTGCCAGCAGGGGACTCTCTGGAAACACCATATATTTT
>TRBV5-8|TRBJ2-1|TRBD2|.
CASSLVSGGTPYNEQFF
TGTGCCAGCAGCTTGGTGAGCGGGGGGACCCCCTACAATGAGCAGTTCTTC
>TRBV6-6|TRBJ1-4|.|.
CASSRLVGINEKLFF
TGTGCCAGCAGTCGACTTGTGGGTATAAATGAAAAACTGTTTTTT
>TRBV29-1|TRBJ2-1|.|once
CSVEVPSQIYNEQFF
TGCAGCGTTGAAGTACCAAGCCAAATATACAATGAGCAGTTCTTC
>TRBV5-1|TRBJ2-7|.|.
CASSLEGDISYEQYF
TGCGCCAGCAGCTTGGAGGGGGATATATCCTACGAGCAGTACTTC